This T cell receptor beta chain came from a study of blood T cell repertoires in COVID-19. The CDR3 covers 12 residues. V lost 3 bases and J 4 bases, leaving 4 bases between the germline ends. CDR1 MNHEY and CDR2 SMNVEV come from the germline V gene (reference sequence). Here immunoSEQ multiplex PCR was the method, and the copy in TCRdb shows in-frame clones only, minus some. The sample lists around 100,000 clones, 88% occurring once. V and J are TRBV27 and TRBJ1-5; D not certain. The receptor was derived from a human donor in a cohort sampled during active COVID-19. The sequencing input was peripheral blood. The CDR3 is CASSFINQPQHF. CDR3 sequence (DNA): TGTGCCAGCAGTTTTATTAATCAGCCCCAGCATTTT.